This T cell receptor beta chain was sequenced in a study of T cell responses to AZD1222 COVID-19 vaccine. The CDR3 loop spans 14 amino acids. CDR1 MDHEN and CDR2 SYDVKM come from the germline V gene. V was cut by 6 bases and J by 3 bases, with 15 bases left in between. Study-level findings and limits: Spike-specific TCR breadth rose after two AZD1222 doses, and depth rose as well. Repertoires in all cases were sampled only once the peak T cell response had passed. Clonal diversity may have been underestimated, and the donors were mostly white British, with more females than males. At 160-218 and 743-854, vaccine-associated CD4 TCRs were dominant, and they spanned spike.

Profiling relied on immunoSEQ multiplex PCR, and the TCRdb table lists in-frame clones only, not all of them. This table has some 120,000 clones, about 90% appearing once. The sample holds one count of this clone. As yet, its antigen is unknown. The sequencing here drew on peripheral blood, taken on day 0 of MenACWY control vaccination. The receptor's source is an adult in good health. The V gene is TRBV28, the J gene TRBJ2-7; TRBD1 is a possible D gene (5 bases). This chain's CDR3 is CASSSQRQFYEQYF. The CDR3 coding sequence is TGTGCCAGCAGCTCCCAAAGACAGTTCTACGAGCAGTACTTC.